The source of this TCR beta chain is a study of T cells after yellow fever vaccination. A universal primer site and UMIs were added as TCR cDNA was made by 5'RACE template switching. TCRdb reprocessed the 5' RACE reads with MiXCR, giving one entry per CDR3 protein. The sample shows some 250,000 distinct CDR3 sequences, about 3.9% of them seen only once. There are 15 residues in the CDR3. Germline V gene data show CDR1 as SGHRS and CDR2 as YFSETQ. Trimming cost V 6 bases and J 1 base, with 16 bases left between them. Study-wide results and limits: The booster saw the reappearance of most primary-vaccination clones (nearly 98% CD4, about 90% CD8).

In this sample, this clonotype turned up many times. Its target is unknown. V gene TRBV5-1 combines with J gene TRBJ2-5; tentative D call: TRBD2 (6 bases). The source is a man younger than 35 who received the YFV17D yellow fever vaccine. Sequences were derived from PBMCs, sampled 15 days after the yellow fever booster vaccination. CDR3 region: CASKSVPGLQETQYF. DNA for the CDR3: TGCGCCAGCAAGTCCGTTCCGGGACTCCAAGAGACCCAGTACTTC.